This T cell receptor (beta chain) was found in a study of control samples from healthy donors and cancer patients. V trimming: 5 bases; J trimming: 3 bases; junction bases outside the gene matches: 7. This CDR3 spans 15 amino acids. The germline V gene has CDR1 SGHVS and CDR2 FQNEAQ. The table came from immunoSEQ multiplex PCR; TCRdb's copy has only in-frame clones and leaves some out. The repertoire holds approximately 190,000 clones, with roughly nine tenths as singletons. V usage is TRBV7-8 and J usage is TRBJ2-1, with TRBD2 identical over 7 bases. This clonotype was obtained from a man aged 30-40 years in good health. Sequenced sample: blood. CDR3 loop: CASSKSGDYYNEQFF. In nucleotides, the CDR3 is TGTGCCAGCAGCAAAAGCGGGGATTACTACAATGAGCAGTTCTTC.